This T cell receptor (beta chain) was sequenced during a study of cytotoxic CD8 clonotypes in ibrutinib-treated CLL. The study's findings and limits: The clonality rise at ibrutinib response reflected private clonotype expansion.

The CDR3 runs to 15 residues. Germline assignment: CDR1 SGHVS and CDR2 FNYEAQ. The J segment lost 4 bases and the V segment lost 6 bases, leaving 5 bases of the junction unmatched. On this clone: Its specificity is unknown.

Sequencing used immunoSEQ multiplex PCR; TCRdb keeps in-frame clones, though not all of them. The sample holds around 60,000 clones, 45% to 60% seen once. The sequence was obtained from a human donor with chronic lymphocytic leukemia. The material sequenced was PBMCs, taken after 12 months of ibrutinib treatment. The chain joins TRBV7-6 to TRBJ1-5; 11 bases are shared with TRBD1. Here the CDR3 reads CASSSGTGGNQPQHF. The CDR3 DNA reads as TGTGCCAGCAGTTCCGGGACAGGGGGGAATCAGCCCCAGCATTTT.